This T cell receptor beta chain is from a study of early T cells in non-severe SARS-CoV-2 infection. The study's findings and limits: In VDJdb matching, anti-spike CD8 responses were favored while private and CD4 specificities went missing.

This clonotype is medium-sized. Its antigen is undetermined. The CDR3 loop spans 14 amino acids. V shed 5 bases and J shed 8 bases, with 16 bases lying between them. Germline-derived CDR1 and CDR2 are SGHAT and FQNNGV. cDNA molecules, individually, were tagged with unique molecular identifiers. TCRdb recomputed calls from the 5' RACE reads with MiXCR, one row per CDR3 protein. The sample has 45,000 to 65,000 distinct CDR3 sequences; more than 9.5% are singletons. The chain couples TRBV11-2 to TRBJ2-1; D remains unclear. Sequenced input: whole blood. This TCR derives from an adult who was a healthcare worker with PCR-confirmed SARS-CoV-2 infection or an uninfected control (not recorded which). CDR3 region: CASSPRTPMDEQFF. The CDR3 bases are TGTGCCAGCAGCCCCAGGACCCCGATGGATGAGCAGTTCTTC.